This T cell receptor (beta chain) was captured in a study of T cell repertoires in cytomegalovirus infection. Study details: Public TCR beta signatures were indicative of both CMV infection and a matching HLA type.

This clonotype was picked up a small number of times. Its antigen is not known. Study-level findings and limits: Predominance within the ex vivo response was attributable to HLA-C-restricted CMV-specific TCR beta clonotypes. Individuals carrying CMV plus the relevant HLA were identified by cumulative frequency of public TCR beta families.

CDR1 and CDR2 (germline): MDHEN, SYDVKM. The CDR3 extends over 18 amino acids. The V end lost 8 bases, the J end lost 4 bases, and 27 bases lay between the germline ends. TCRdb ran MiXCR on the reads and lists one entry per CDR3 protein. The data show 740,000 or so distinct CDR3 sequences, roughly 36% seen once. The receptor was isolated from a human donor in good health (CMV status not recorded). Some clones in this sample may be carry-over from other donors' samples. Sequencing input: PBMCs. The chain links TRBV28 to TRBJ2-1, with a possible D match to TRBD2 (6 bases). CDR3 in amino acids: CASESPSDMHSLYNEQFF. The CDR3 coding sequence is TGTGCCAGCGAATCCCCTAGCGACATGCATTCCCTTTACAATGAGCAGTTCTTC.